Below, 12 T cell receptor beta chains from the same sample are listed, as sequenced in a study of T cell clones after liver transplantation. TCRdb's copy holds only in-frame clones and misses some; the assay was immunoSEQ multiplex PCR. The table lists around 60,000 clones, 65% to 75% of them singletons. The sequencing used CD4+ T cells from blood, collected before liver transplant. The receptors were gathered from a human donor who received a liver transplant.

The rearrangement uses TRBV18 and TRBJ1-5; weak D call: TRBD1 (6 bases). V was trimmed by 3 bases and J by 8 bases, leaving 11 bases between them. Germline CDR1 is KGHSH and CDR2 is LQKENI. The CDR3 is 13 residues long. CDR3 coding DNA: TGTGCCAGCTCACCGCTACAGGGAGAGCCCCAGCATTTT. Residues: CASSPLQGEPQHF.

In DNA, the CDR3 is TGTGCCAGCAGCCTAGGCGGGGGGCGATATGAGCAGTTCTTC. This translates into CASSLGGGRYEQFF. The chain couples TRBV7-8 to TRBJ2-1; the match to TRBD2 covers 8 bases. The CDR3 has 14 amino acids. V trimming: 5 bases; J trimming: 8 bases; junction bases outside the gene matches: 8. CDR1 and CDR2 from the germline V gene are SGHVS and FQNEAQ.

The gene calls are TRBV7-9 and TRBJ1-6, with D possibly TRBD1 on 5 matching bases. The CDR3 is 14 amino acids. Germline CDR1 SEHNR, CDR2 FQNEAQ (reference sequence). With 4 bases removed from V and 6 bases from J, the gap between germline ends came to 10 bases. CDR3 amino acids: CASSSDRPNSPLHF. The CDR3 bases are TGTGCCAGCAGCTCAGACAGACCTAATTCACCCCTCCACTTT.

There are a few counts of this clone. The chain couples TRBV10-1 to TRBJ2-7; 11 bases align to TRBD1. V was clipped by 11 bases and J by 3 bases; unmatched bases: 3. The CDR3 is made up of 12 amino acids. The germline gives CDR1 WNHNN, CDR2 SYGVQD (reference sequence). This CDR3 is CAGTGGVYEQYF. The CDR3 coding sequence is TGCGCCGGGACAGGGGGAGTCTACGAGCAGTACTTC.

The chain combines TRBV19 with TRBJ1-6; D possibly corresponds to TRBD1 (6 bases). CDR1 LNHDA and CDR2 SQIVND come from the germline V gene (reference sequence). V was shortened by 1 base and J by 14 bases, with 12 bases between the two germline ends. This CDR3 is 13 amino acids long. In nucleotides, the CDR3 is TGTGCCAGTAGTATAGGAGGACAGTTCACCCTCCACTTT. Amino acids: CASSIGGQFTLHF.

This clone is classed as medium-sized (0.01 to 0.1%). The CDR3 coding sequence is TGTGCCAGTACGGGGTACGATGAGCAGTTCTTC. This sequence encodes CASTGYDEQFF. The chain has TRBV19 and TRBJ2-1; a weak D match, TRBD2 (5 bases). The CDR3 spans 11 residues. Germline CDR1 and CDR2: LNHDA and SQIVND (reference sequence). V shed 7 bases and J shed 8 bases, with 9 bases lying between them.

This rearrangement joins TRBV2 to TRBJ1-4; 7 bases map to TRBD1. The V and J ends lost 4 bases and 8 bases, in that order; junction bases with no gene match: 10. Germline lookup yields CDR1 SNHLY and CDR2 FYNNEI. The CDR3 runs 15 residues. The CDR3 sequence is CASSVQGQVGEKLFF. The CDR3 coding sequence is TGTGCCAGCAGTGTTCAAGGACAGGTGGGGGAAAAACTGTTTTTT.

This clone was seen a few times. The J gene is TRBJ1-3, the V gene TRBV28; the match to TRBD1 covers 11 bases. The CDR3 has 14 residues. From germline, CDR1 is MDHEN and CDR2 SYDVKM. After removal of 5 bases from V and 8 bases from J, the junction contained 5 bases not matched to a gene. CDR3 DNA: TGTGCCAGCAGTGTGGGACAGGGGGTATACACCATATATTTT. This codes for CASSVGQGVYTIYF.

V usage is TRBV2 and J usage is TRBJ2-7, with D possibly TRBD1 on 5 matching bases. The CDR3 length is 15 residues. Deletions cut 0 bases from V and 3 bases from J, with 12 bases between. The germline CDR1 and CDR2 sequences are SNHLY and FYNNEI. In DNA form, the CDR3 reads TGTGCCAGCAGTGAAGCGCTTGGCAGGGACTACGAGCAGTACTTC. Its protein is CASSEALGRDYEQYF.

The chain is built from TRBV9 and TRBJ1-1, with TRBD1 as a possible D gene (6 bases). There are 16 residues in the CDR3. With 7 bases removed from V and 2 bases from J, the gap between germline ends came to 21 bases. CDR1 and CDR2 from the germline V gene are SGDLS and YYNGEE. CDR3 loop: CASSKGGEVGNTEAFF. CDR3 bases: TGTGCCAGCTCCAAGGGGGGGGAGGTTGGTAACACTGAAGCTTTCTTT.

A few counts support this clone. V usage is TRBV21-1 and J usage is TRBJ2-7; the table names TRBD2, a call not compared with the DNA. TRBV21-1 is a known pseudogene. There are 17 residues in the CDR3. The chain's CDR3 is CASSKGRGEVISYEQYF. In DNA, the CDR3 is TGTGCCAGCAGCAAAGGCCGAGGAGAGGTCATCTCCTACGAGCAGTACTTC.

The count of this clone is one. The chain couples TRBV10-2 to TRBJ2-7, with 7 nucleotides matching TRBD2. This CDR3 has 16 amino acids. Germline V gives CDR1 WSHSY, CDR2 SAAADI. Germline trimming cut 3 bases from V and 6 bases from J; bases unmatched to any gene: 14. CDR3 sequence (DNA): TGCGCCAGCAGTGAACCTGACATCTGGGGGGGAGGCGAGCAGTACTTC. Translated, it gives CASSEPDIWGGGEQYF.